The source of this T cell receptor beta chain is a study of T cell repertoires in cytomegalovirus infection. The wider study: The authors relied on CMV epitopes, both recently identified HLA-C-restricted and well-studied HLA-B-restricted.

CDR3 length: 15 residues. V lost 5 bases, J lost 6 bases, and 17 bases lay in between. Looked up from germline, CDR1 is SGHTA and CDR2 is FQGNSA. Study conclusions and caveats: Dominant in the ex vivo response were TCR beta clonotypes restricted by HLA-C and specific for CMV.

TCRdb passed the reads through MiXCR, listing each CDR3 protein once. The data hold 550,000 to 700,000 distinct CDR3 sequences, with roughly 43% observed a single time. The table lists this clonotype with many counts. Its antigen is not identified. The material was cultured PBMCs, obtained from culture after CMV antigen stimulation. The rearrangement joins TRBV7-2 to TRBJ1-5; D gene ambiguous. The source is a human donor in good health (CMV status not recorded). Some clones in this sample may be carry-over from other donors' samples. The CDR3 DNA follows: TGTGCCAGCAGCCCGCGAGCCCGAAGTGGTCAGCCCCAGCATTTT. Protein product: CASSPRARSGQPQHF.